This T cell receptor (beta chain) was sequenced during a study of T cell repertoires in cytomegalovirus infection. For the study at large: CMV infection and matching HLA type were both indicated by public TCR beta signatures.

Study-level points and caveats: Identification of carriers of CMV plus the relevant HLA was achieved through cumulative public TCR beta family frequency. There were HLA-C-restricted CMV-specific TCR beta clonotypes dominating the ex vivo response.

TCRdb re-analysed the reads in MiXCR, keeping a single row per CDR3 protein. Of around 120,000 distinct CDR3 sequences in the sample, about 24% were seen once. With respect to this clonotype: The antigen remains unidentified.

Looked up from germline, CDR1 is MNHNY and CDR2 is SVGAGI (reference sequence). The CDR3 is 12 residues long. V shed 7 bases and J shed 3 bases, with 10 bases lying between them. The chain carries TRBV6-6 and TRBJ2-7; TRBD2 is a possible D gene (5 bases). What was sequenced was PBMCs, sequenced either directly or after in vitro stimulation (not recorded which). This receptor was obtained from a human donor in good health (CMV status not recorded). Some clones in this sample may be carry-over from other donors' samples. The CDR3 bases are TGTGCCAGCAACACTGGACTCTACGAGCAGTACTTC. Protein: CASNTGLYEQYF.